This T cell receptor beta chain originates from a study of immune reconstitution after stem cell transplant in scleroderma. This clonotype ranks as medium-sized. Using its own MiXCR run on the RT-PCR reads, TCRdb lists one record per CDR3 protein. The profile shows about 2,200 distinct CDR3 sequences, approximately 7.4% of them singletons. The CDR3 loop spans 12 amino acids. V lost 7 bases and J 4 bases, leaving 11 bases between the germline ends. Germline CDR1 SQVTM, CDR2 ANQGSEA. This sequence was found in a male donor with systemic sclerosis. Sample collection was performed before or after autologous hematopoietic stem cell transplantation (not recorded which). The genes are TRBV29-1 and TRBJ2-1; D is possibly TRBD2 (6 bases). The CDR3 region has the DNA TGCAGCGCGGGGGACCGTTACAATGAGCAGTTCTTC. Amino acid sequence: CSAGDRYNEQFF.